This T cell receptor (beta chain) was observed in a study of T-cell reconstitution after alpha-beta-depleted transplantation in children. The V segment lost 6 bases and the J segment 2 bases; nucleotides outside the gene matches: 12. The CDR3 consists of 17 residues. Unique molecular identifiers were used in preparing the TCRbeta library. TCRdb re-called the PCR reads through MiXCR, storing one row per CDR3 protein. The repertoire holds around 530,000 distinct CDR3 sequences, roughly 33% seen once, with around 2.5% in the top ten. Sample: PBMCs from the stem cell graft donor, taken from the stem cell graft. This sequence was found in a human donor who donated a stem cell graft to a child with aplastic anemia. The genes are TRBV12-3 or TRBV12-4 and TRBJ1-5; 8 bases agree with TRBD1. CDR3 region: CASRLSPGGRGNQPQHF. The CDR3 region has the DNA TGTGCCAGCAGACTAAGTCCAGGGGGCCGGGGCAATCAGCCCCAGCATTTT.